One and the same sample provided the 19 T cell receptor beta chains below, sequenced in a study of T cells in Graves' hyperthyroidism and ophthalmopathy. Amplification targeted TCR beta CDR3 regions from RNA transcripts. An initial round of RT-PCR targeting the TCR CDR3 relied on the HTBI primer set. TCRdb re-called the multiplex PCR reads with MiXCR, one entry per CDR3 protein. The sample lists fewer than 850,000 distinct CDR3 sequences; roughly a sixth were seen once. Material: blood. The receptors derive from a man in his fifties with Graves' hyperthyroidism.

In this sample, this clonotype turned up many times. The chain has TRBV2 and TRBJ1-4; TRBD1 is a possible D gene (6 bases). The CDR3 runs to 13 residues. Germline V gives CDR1 SNHLY, CDR2 FYNNEI. Trimming cost V 3 bases and J 6 bases, with 8 bases left between them. In DNA form, the CDR3 reads TGTGCCAGCAGTGACAGGGGATATGAAAAACTGTTTTTT. Its translation is CASSDRGYEKLFF.

The chain recombines TRBV27 with TRBJ2-7; D is unclear. The CDR3 length is 14 residues. Germline CDR1 reads MNHEY; CDR2 reads SMNVEV (reference sequence). V was pared by 5 bases and J by 4 bases, with 15 bases between. As DNA, the CDR3 is TGTGCCAGCAGTCCAGATGAAAACCTGTACGAGCAGTACTTC. It codes for CASSPDENLYEQYF.

This chain connects TRBV12-3 or TRBV12-4 to TRBJ2-3; D not certain. Between the trimmed V and J ends, which lost 7 bases and 6 bases, there was a span of 8 bases. This CDR3 is built from 11 residues. The CDR3 reads CASKRLDTQYF. CDR3 bases: TGTGCCAGCAAACGGCTGGATACGCAGTATTTT.

This clonotype was picked up a small number of times. V and J are TRBV5-1 and TRBJ2-7; tentatively, D is TRBD2 (6 bases). Per germline, CDR1 SGHRS and CDR2 YFSETQ. V was pared by 2 bases and J by 2 bases, with 14 bases between. CDR3 length: 15 residues. CDR3 in DNA: TGCGCCAGCAGCTTAGCCGGGACTTCAACCTACGAGCAGTACTTC. Amino acids: CASSLAGTSTYEQYF.

This clonotype was recorded at least ten times. The J gene is TRBJ1-6, the V gene TRBV19; 8 nucleotides agree with TRBD1. The CDR3 sequence is 14 residues long. Germline lookup yields CDR1 LNHDA and CDR2 SQIVND (reference sequence). V was clipped by 5 bases and J by 10 bases; unmatched bases: 7. As DNA, the CDR3 is TGTGCCAGTAGTGAGACAGGGGATCAATCACCCCTCCACTTT. Translated: CASSETGDQSPLHF.

This sequence joins TRBV6-4 and TRBJ2-3, with TRBD2 matching over 9 bases. The CDR3 loop spans 15 amino acids. The trim removed 4 bases at V and 4 bases at J, leaving 6 bases unmatched. Germline V gene sequence: CDR1 MRHNA, CDR2 SNTAGT. The CDR3 DNA sequence: TGTGCCAGCAGTGCCGTAGCGGGAGAAGCAGATACGCAGTATTTT. Translation: CASSAVAGEADTQYF.

This clonotype was seen at least ten times. The rearrangement uses TRBV7-2 and TRBJ2-1; TRBD1 is a possible D gene (5 bases). With 3 bases removed from V and 4 bases from J, the gap between germline ends came to 16 bases. Germline assignment: CDR1 SGHTA and CDR2 FQGNSA. The CDR3 contains 16 residues. In nucleotides, the CDR3 is TGTGCCAGCAGCTTTGCTTTGGGGCGGAAATACAATGAGCAGTTCTTC. Amino acids: CASSFALGRKYNEQFF.

This clonotype has a count of ten or more. The gene calls are TRBV28 and TRBJ1-1, with D uncertain. Germline V CDR1 and CDR2: MDHEN, SYDVKM. The V end lost 6 bases, the J end lost 5 bases, and 19 bases lay between the germline ends. CDR3 length equals 15 residues. The CDR3 here is CASRGLGVGDTEAFF. The CDR3 DNA follows: TGTGCCAGCAGGGGCCTCGGGGTTGGGGATACTGAAGCTTTCTTT.

This clonotype was observed many times. The CDR3 region is CASSTVSGTYEQYF. CDR3 nucleotide sequence: TGTGCCAGCAGTACGGTTAGCGGAACCTACGAGCAGTACTTC. This chain uses TRBV28 with TRBJ2-7; perhaps TRBD2 as D (6 bases). V lost 5 bases to trimming and J lost 2 bases, with 13 bases between them. The CDR3 consists of 14 residues. The germline CDR1 and CDR2 sequences are MDHEN and SYDVKM.

This clonotype came up a few times. The chain has TRBV14 and TRBJ2-1; the D gene is possibly TRBD1 (5 bases). V was shortened by 4 bases and J by 3 bases, with 10 bases between the two germline ends. The CDR3 has 14 residues. Germline values: CDR1 SGHDN, CDR2 FVKESK. This chain's CDR3 is CASSLLTGYNEQFF. The CDR3 nucleotides read TGTGCCAGCAGCCTCTTAACAGGCTACAATGAGCAGTTCTTC.

A few counts support this clonotype. This chain links TRBV6-2 or TRBV6-3 with TRBJ2-5; no clear D. Per the germline V gene, CDR1 is MNHEY and CDR2 is SVGEGT. This CDR3 comprises 14 residues. V was clipped by 5 bases and J by 3 bases, with 13 bases between them. The CDR3 reads CASSTHKLKETQYF. CDR3 nucleotide sequence: TGTGCCAGCAGTACCCACAAATTAAAAGAGACCCAGTACTTC.

This clonotype was seen ten or more times. The chain links TRBV28 to TRBJ2-7; 9 bases match TRBD1. From germline, CDR1 is MDHEN and CDR2 SYDVKM. The CDR3 runs 14 residues. The V segment lost 8 bases and the J segment 5 bases; nucleotides outside the gene matches: 10. In DNA form, the CDR3 reads TGTGCCAGCGTTACCGGGACAGGGCGGCACGAGCAGTACTTC. It yields the protein CASVTGTGRHEQYF.

This clonotype showed up just a few times. This CDR3 reads CASSVEGTNSNIQYF. Here the CDR3 DNA reads TGTGCCAGCAGTGTGGAGGGGACAAACTCAAACATTCAGTACTTC. The chain recombines TRBV2 with TRBJ2-4; D possibly uses TRBD1 or TRBD2 (6 bases each). V shed 4 bases and J shed 6 bases, with 16 bases lying between them. From germline, CDR1 is SNHLY and CDR2 FYNNEI. This CDR3 is built from 15 residues.

This clonotype has at least ten counts. CDR3 coding DNA: TGTGCCAGCAGTTTTGGGTCAGGTGCTAACCAAGAGACCCAGTACTTC. Its translation is CASSFGSGANQETQYF. J is TRBJ2-5 and V is TRBV12-3 or TRBV12-4; D is undetermined. This CDR3 is 16 amino acids long. The V end lost 3 bases, the J end lost 0 bases, and 14 bases lay between the germline ends.

V gene TRBV24-1 combines with J gene TRBJ1-1, with 7 bases lining up with TRBD1. The length of the CDR3 is 15 residues. J was trimmed by 5 bases and V by 4 bases; bases with no gene match: 9. CDR1 KGHDR and CDR2 SFDVKD come from the germline V gene. CDR3 residues: CATSEPETGRTEAFF. CDR3 bases: TGTGCCACCAGTGAACCCGAGACAGGGAGGACTGAAGCTTTCTTT.

The genes are TRBV19 and TRBJ2-1, with unresolved D. The CDR3 has 16 residues. CDR1 is LNHDA and CDR2 is SQIVND in the germline V gene (reference sequence). Deletions cut 5 bases from V and 0 bases from J, with 14 bases between. CDR3 in DNA: TGTGCCAGTAGTGCGGACGGATCCAACTCCTACAATGAGCAGTTCTTC. Its translation is CASSADGSNSYNEQFF.

This clonotype occurred many times. The chain joins TRBV11-3 to TRBJ2-1; possible D gene TRBD1, 5 bases. The germline CDR1 and CDR2 sequences are SGHNT and YENEEA. This CDR3 has 12 residues. Trimming cost V 6 bases and J 4 bases, with 7 bases left between them. The CDR3: CASSNRYNEQFF. The CDR3 coding sequence is TGTGCCAGCAGTAACAGGTACAATGAGCAGTTCTTC. Full variable domain (rest looked up from reference TRBV11-3 and TRBJ2-1): EAGVVQSPRYKIIEKKQPVAFWCNPISGHNTLYWYLQNLGQGPELLIRYENEEAVDDSQLPKDRFSAERLKGVDSTLKIQPAELGDSAVYLCASSNRYNEQFFGPGTRLTVL.

This clonotype was seen at least ten times. This chain links TRBV6-2 or TRBV6-3 with TRBJ2-1; 10 bases line up with TRBD1. From germline, CDR1 is MNHEY and CDR2 SVGEGT. With 4 bases clipped from V and 0 bases from J, the junction kept 3 bases outside the gene matches. The CDR3 is 16 amino acids. Here the CDR3 reads CASSSWTGGSYNEQFF. The CDR3 region has the DNA TGTGCCAGCAGTTCGTGGACAGGGGGCTCCTACAATGAGCAGTTCTTC.

This clonotype has more than one count but fewer than ten. The V and J genes are TRBV6-2 or TRBV6-3 and TRBJ2-7; D not resolved. Per germline, CDR1 MNHEY and CDR2 SVGEGT. This CDR3 spans 16 amino acids. With 2 bases removed from V and 2 bases from J, the gap between germline ends came to 16 bases. As DNA, the CDR3 is TGTGCCAGCAGTTACAGGCAGACTGCGGAAACCTACGAGCAGTACTTC. Its translation is CASSYRQTAETYEQYF.